This T cell receptor (beta chain) comes out of a study of control samples from healthy donors and cancer patients. Profiling relied on immunoSEQ multiplex PCR, and the TCRdb table lists in-frame clones only, not all of them. In the table there are more than 70,000 clones, approximately 90% of which are singletons. Sequenced input: blood. The source is a woman under 40 in good health.

CDR3 sequence (DNA): TGTGCCAGCAGTGAAGCACGACACTACAATGAGCAGTTCTTC. This translates into CASSEARHYNEQFF. This chain uses TRBV6-1 with TRBJ2-1; D unresolved. CDR3 length equals 14 residues. Germline CDR1 MNHNS, CDR2 SASEGT. V dropped 0 bases and J dropped 3 bases, with 6 bases sitting between them.